The present T cell receptor (beta chain) was sequenced within a study of T-cell memory formation after mild COVID-19. The overall study: Most TCR clusters belonged to a single donor.

It was 5'RACE with constant-segment primers that produced the TCR alpha and TCR beta cDNA libraries, which carried sample barcodes and UMIs. TCRdb analysed the 5' RACE reads with MiXCR anew, one entry per CDR3 protein. The sample holds under 300,000 distinct CDR3 sequences, roughly 10% seen once. V gave up 4 bases and J gave up 4 bases; unmatched junction bases: 3. Germline lookup yields CDR1 SQVTM and CDR2 ANQGSEA. The CDR3 loop spans 12 amino acids. Study-level points and caveats: While clones contracting from day 15 to 85 were balanced between CD4 and CD8, later expanders leaned CD4+. Nothing showed for sure that second-wave clones peaking on day 37 were SARS-CoV-2 specific.

A note on this clonotype: Antigen: not known.

The clonotype was recovered from a young man who had mild COVID-19 (a few samples of this study predate the infection). Cell type and time point are not known. This chain links TRBV29-1 with TRBJ1-1; 7 positions match TRBD1. Material: PBMCs or a T cell subset sorted from them (not recorded which). CDR3 protein: CSVADRATEAFF. CDR3 nucleotides: TGCAGCGTTGCCGACAGGGCCACTGAAGCTTTCTTT.